This T cell receptor (beta chain) was found in a study of cytomegalovirus exposure and HLA in healthy donors. Study-wide background: An earlier analysis found 95 million to 140 million unique TCR beta sequences from approximately 190 million T cells.

As to this clone: Antigen unknown.

The germline V gene encodes CDR1 MNHEY and CDR2 SVGAGI. The length of the CDR3 is 13 residues. Trimming removed 5 bases from V and 6 bases from J, with 10 bases in between. Both 60 Vbeta primers and 13 Jbeta primers went into the PCR. Sequencing was performed with immunoSEQ multiplex PCR; in TCRdb, only in-frame clones are kept and a portion is missing. Here the sample spans 45,000 to 65,000 clones, around four fifths being singletons. Study results and caveats: Within a later analysis, the majority of CMV-associated TCR beta chains appeared HLA-restricted. Most TCR sequences were uncommon, yet certain public TCRs appeared in many donors. Later analysis identified 16,000 or so TCR beta sequences associated with HLA alleles, using a false discovery rate threshold of 0.05.

Sequenced: PBMCs. This chain links TRBV6-5 with TRBJ1-4; the D gene is possibly TRBD1 (6 bases). This clonotype was sampled from a man younger than 45 in good health and CMV-seronegative. The CDR3, as DNA: TGTGCCAGCAGTCAGGGGTCCGATGAAAAACTGTTTTTT. Encoded protein: CASSQGSDEKLFF.